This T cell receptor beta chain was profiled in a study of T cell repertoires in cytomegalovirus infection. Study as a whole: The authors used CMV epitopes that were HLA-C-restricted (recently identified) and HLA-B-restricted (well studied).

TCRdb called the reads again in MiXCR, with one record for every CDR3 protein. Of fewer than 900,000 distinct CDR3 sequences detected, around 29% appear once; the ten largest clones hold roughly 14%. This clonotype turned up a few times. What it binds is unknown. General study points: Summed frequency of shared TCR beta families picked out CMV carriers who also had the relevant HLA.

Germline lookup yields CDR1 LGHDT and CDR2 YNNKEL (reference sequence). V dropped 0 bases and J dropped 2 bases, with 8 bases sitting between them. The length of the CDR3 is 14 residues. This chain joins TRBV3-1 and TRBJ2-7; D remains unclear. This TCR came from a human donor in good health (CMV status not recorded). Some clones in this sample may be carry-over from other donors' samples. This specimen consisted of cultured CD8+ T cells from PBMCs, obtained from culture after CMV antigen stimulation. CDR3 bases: TGTGCCAGCAGCCAAGACAGGTCCGCCTACGAGCAGTACTTC. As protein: CASSQDRSAYEQYF.